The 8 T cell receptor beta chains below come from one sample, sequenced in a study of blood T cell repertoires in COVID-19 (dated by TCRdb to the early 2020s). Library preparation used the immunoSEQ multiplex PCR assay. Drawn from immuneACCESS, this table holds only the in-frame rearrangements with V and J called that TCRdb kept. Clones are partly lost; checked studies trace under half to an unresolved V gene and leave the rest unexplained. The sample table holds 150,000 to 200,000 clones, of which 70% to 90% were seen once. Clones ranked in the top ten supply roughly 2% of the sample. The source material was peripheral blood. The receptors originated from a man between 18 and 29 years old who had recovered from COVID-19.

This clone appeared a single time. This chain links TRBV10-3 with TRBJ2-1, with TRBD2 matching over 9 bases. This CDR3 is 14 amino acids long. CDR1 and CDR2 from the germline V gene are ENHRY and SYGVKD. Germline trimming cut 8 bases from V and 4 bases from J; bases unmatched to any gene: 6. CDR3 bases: TGTGCCATCCAGAGCGCGGGAGGGTACAATGAGCAGTTCTTC. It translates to CAIQSAGGYNEQFF.

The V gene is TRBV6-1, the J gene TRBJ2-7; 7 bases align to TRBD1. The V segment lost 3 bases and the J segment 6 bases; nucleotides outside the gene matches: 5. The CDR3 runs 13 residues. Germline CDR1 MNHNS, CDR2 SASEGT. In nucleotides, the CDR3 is TGTGCCAGCAGTGAGTCGACAGGGTTCGAGCAGTACTTC. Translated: CASSESTGFEQYF.

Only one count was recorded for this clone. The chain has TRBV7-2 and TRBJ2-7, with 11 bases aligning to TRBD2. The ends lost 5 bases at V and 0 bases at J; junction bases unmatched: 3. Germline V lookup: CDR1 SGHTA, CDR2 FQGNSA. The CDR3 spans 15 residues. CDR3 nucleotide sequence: TGTGCCAGCAGCCCCGGGACTAGCGGCTCCTACGAGCAGTACTTC. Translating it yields CASSPGTSGSYEQYF.

The CDR3 spells CATSRDSGRGPLYEQYF. CDR3 bases: TGTGCCACCAGCAGAGATTCGGGCAGGGGGCCTTTGTACGAGCAGTACTTC. J is TRBJ2-7 and V is TRBV15; 8 bases fit TRBD1. CDR1 is LNHNV and CDR2 is YYDKDF in the germline V gene (reference sequence). Germline trimming cut 0 bases from V and 4 bases from J; bases unmatched to any gene: 11. There are 17 residues in the CDR3.

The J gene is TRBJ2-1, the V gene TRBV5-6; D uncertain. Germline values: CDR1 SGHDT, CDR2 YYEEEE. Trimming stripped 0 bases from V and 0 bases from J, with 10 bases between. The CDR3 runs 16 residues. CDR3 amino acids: CASSLAAFVSYNEQFF. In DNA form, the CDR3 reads TGTGCCAGCAGCTTGGCAGCGTTTGTCTCCTACAATGAGCAGTTCTTC.

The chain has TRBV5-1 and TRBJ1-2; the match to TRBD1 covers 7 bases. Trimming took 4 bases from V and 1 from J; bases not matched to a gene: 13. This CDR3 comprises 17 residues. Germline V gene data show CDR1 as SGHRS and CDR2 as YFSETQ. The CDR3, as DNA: TGCGCCAGCAGCGGTGCGCCAATCACAGGGGATAACTATGGCTACACCTTC. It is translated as CASSGAPITGDNYGYTF.

The CDR3 coding sequence is TGCGCCAGCAGCTTGCCCCAGGGTGCAGATACGCAGTATTTT. Translation: CASSLPQGADTQYF. The J gene is TRBJ2-3, the V gene TRBV5-1; possible D gene TRBD1, 5 bases. CDR1 is SGHRS, CDR2 YFSETQ, per germline. This CDR3 has 14 amino acids. Trimming left V 1 base short and J 4 bases short, with 10 bases between.

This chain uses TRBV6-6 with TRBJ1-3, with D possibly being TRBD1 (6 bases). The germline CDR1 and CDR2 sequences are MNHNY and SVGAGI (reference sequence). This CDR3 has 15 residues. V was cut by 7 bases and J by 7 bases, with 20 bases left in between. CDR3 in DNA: TGTGCCAGCAACAAAAGGGGGAACTTAGGGAACACCATATATTTT. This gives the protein CASNKRGNLGNTIYF.